This passage covers 17 T cell receptor beta chains from one sample sequenced in a study of cytomegalovirus exposure and HLA in healthy donors. PCR involved 60 Vbeta and 13 Jbeta primers. Assay: immunoSEQ multiplex PCR; the TCRdb copy retains only in-frame clones and omits some. This table has about 83,000 clones, about 79% appearing once. Input material: PBMCs. These receptors originate from a man younger than 35 in good health and CMV-seropositive.

The chain has TRBV5-4 and TRBJ1-5; D remains unclear. Germline assignment: CDR1 SGHNT and CDR2 YYREEE (reference sequence). Trimming took 0 bases from V and 5 from J, leaving 6 bases between them. The CDR3 is 13 amino acids. Here the CDR3 reads CASSLVPDQPQHF. CDR3 in DNA: TGTGCCAGCAGCTTGGTCCCCGATCAGCCCCAGCATTTT.

The chain couples TRBV5-1 to TRBJ2-7; possibly TRBD1 for D (6 bases). CDR1 and CDR2 from the germline V gene are SGHRS and YFSETQ. The length of the CDR3 is 11 residues. V lost 2 bases to trimming and J lost 6 bases, with 6 bases between them. CDR3: CASSLQGEQYF. CDR3 coding DNA: TGCGCCAGCAGCTTACAGGGCGAGCAGTACTTC.

The chain is built from TRBV7-8 and TRBJ2-5; 10 bases are shared with TRBD2. The CDR3 is made up of 15 amino acids. V was clipped by 0 bases and J by 4 bases; unmatched bases: 2. Looked up from germline, CDR1 is SGHVS and CDR2 is FQNEAQ. For the CDR3, the DNA is TGTGCCAGCAGCTTAGCTAGCGGGAGGAGAGAGACCCAGTACTTC. Amino acids: CASSLASGRRETQYF.

The rearrangement joins TRBV29-1 to TRBJ1-2, with TRBD1 matching 7 bases. Looked up from germline, CDR1 is SQVTM and CDR2 is ANQGSEA. This CDR3 is 13 amino acids long. V trimming: 7 bases; J trimming: 9 bases; junction bases outside the gene matches: 14. Here the CDR3 DNA reads TGCAGCGCCTTTGGGGGACAGCGAACCAGCTACACCTTC. Its translation: CSAFGGQRTSYTF. Combining the CDR3 with reference TRBV29-1 and TRBJ1-2 gives the whole variable domain SAVISQKPSRDICQRGTSLTIQCQVDSQVTMMFWYRQQPGQSLTLIATANQGSEATYESGFVIDKFPISRPNLTFSTLTVSNMSPEDSSIYLCSAFGGQRTSYTFGSGTRLTVV.

The rearrangement uses TRBV29-1 and TRBJ1-2, with D tentatively TRBD1 (5 bases). Germline loops: CDR1 SQVTM, CDR2 ANQGSEA. The CDR3 is 16 residues long. V lost 2 bases and J 3 bases, leaving 19 bases between the germline ends. CDR3 in amino acids: CSVESFRDELDYGYTF. The CDR3 DNA reads as TGCAGCGTTGAATCGTTCAGGGATGAATTGGACTATGGCTACACCTTC.

The chain has TRBV4-2 and TRBJ1-2; D unclear. Trimming took off 0 bases at V and 3 bases at J, with 11 bases between the two ends. The CDR3 totals 15 residues. Looked up from germline, CDR1 is LGHNA and CDR2 is YNFKEQ. CDR3 in amino acids: CASSQDNQYDYGYTF. CDR3 bases: TGTGCCAGCAGCCAAGATAATCAGTATGACTATGGCTACACCTTC.

The CDR3 bases are TGTGCCAGTAGTAACAGGGGAAACTACGAGCAGTACTTC. This gives the protein CASSNRGNYEQYF. The chain combines TRBV19 with TRBJ2-7, with TRBD1 matching over 7 bases. The V segment lost 4 bases and the J segment 3 bases; nucleotides outside the gene matches: 3. The V gene's germline CDR1 is LNHDA and CDR2 SQIVND (reference sequence). CDR3 length: 13 residues.

There are a few counts of this clone. The chain is built from TRBV19 and TRBJ2-6, with D hard to call. This CDR3 is 12 amino acids long. Trimming took 9 bases from V and 1 from J, leaving 4 bases between them. The germline gives CDR1 LNHDA, CDR2 SQIVND (reference sequence). Written as DNA, the CDR3 is TGTGCCAGCCTATCTGGGGCCAACGTCCTGACTTTC. Translating gives CASLSGANVLTF.

The chain links TRBV4-2 to TRBJ2-5, with 12 bases that match TRBD2. The V segment lost 4 bases and the J segment 5 bases; nucleotides outside the gene matches: 5. Germline CDR1 is LGHNA and CDR2 is YNFKEQ. CDR3 length: 15 residues. The CDR3 loop reads CASSRLAGADETQYF. The CDR3 region has the DNA TGTGCCAGCAGCCGACTAGCGGGAGCAGACGAGACCCAGTACTTC.

The gene calls are TRBV13 and TRBJ2-3; 14 nucleotides match TRBD2. The CDR3 covers 15 residues. The junction had 1 base not matched to a gene; V was cut back by 0 bases and J by 8 bases. Per the germline V gene, CDR1 is PRHDT and CDR2 is FYEKMQ (reference sequence). In DNA, the CDR3 is TGTGCCAGCAGCTTAGGGACTAGCGGGAGGGGTACGCAGTATTTT. It yields the protein CASSLGTSGRGTQYF.

This clone was seen only a few times. The same CDR3 arises from other DNA sequences in this sample as well. V usage is TRBV28 and J usage is TRBJ2-7, with TRBD1 matching over 7 bases. The V gene end was trimmed by 5 bases and the J gene end by 4 bases; junction bases not matched to a gene: 8. The CDR3 length is 14 residues. Germline V gene lookup returns CDR1 MDHEN and CDR2 SYDVKM. The CDR3 coding sequence is TGTGCCAGCAGTCGGACAGGCAACTATTACGAGCAGTACTTC. Its translation is CASSRTGNYYEQYF.

The chain links TRBV18 to TRBJ1-6, with D unclear. CDR3 size: 15 residues. V gave up 3 bases and J gave up 0 bases, with 6 bases separating them. CDR1 is KGHSH, CDR2 LQKENI, per germline. The CDR3 nucleotides read TGTGCCAGCTCACCCCTCAGCTCCTATAATTCACCCCTCCACTTT. It specifies CASSPLSSYNSPLHF.

This chain joins TRBV6-4 and TRBJ2-3, with TRBD2 matching 7 bases. CDR3 length: 16 amino acids. Trimming cost V 6 bases and J 4 bases; bases outside gene matches: 13. Germline loops: CDR1 MRHNA, CDR2 SNTAGT. CDR3 coding DNA: TGTGCCAGCAGCCGAATAGTGGGAGGGCCCCCAGATACGCAGTATTTT. It specifies CASSRIVGGPPDTQYF.

V usage is TRBV4-2 and J usage is TRBJ1-1; D remains ambiguous. The CDR3 consists of 14 residues. Per the germline V gene, CDR1 is LGHNA and CDR2 is YNFKEQ. V was cut by 2 bases and J by 1 base, with 8 bases left in between. CDR3 residues: CASSQKRANTEAFF. For the CDR3, the DNA is TGTGCCAGCAGCCAAAAGCGGGCGAACACTGAAGCTTTCTTT.

The rearrangement joins TRBV6-5 to TRBJ1-2, with unresolved D. Germline V lookup: CDR1 MNHEY, CDR2 SVGAGI. The CDR3 length is 14 residues. V gave up 5 bases and J gave up 4 bases, with 14 bases separating them. CDR3 sequence: CASSKLRGPYGYTF. DNA of the CDR3: TGTGCCAGCAGTAAACTCCGGGGTCCCTATGGCTACACCTTC.

This clone was seen only a few times. The V call is TRBV28, the J call TRBJ1-3, with 10 nucleotides matching TRBD1. The ends lost 4 bases at V and 2 bases at J; junction bases unmatched: 5. Germline CDR1 MDHEN, CDR2 SYDVKM. This CDR3 contains 16 residues. In DNA, the CDR3 is TGTGCCAGCAGTTCGACAGGGGGCGCAGCTGGAAACACCATATATTTT. As protein: CASSSTGGAAGNTIYF.

The CDR3 reads CASSQTSGSQTQYF. In DNA, the CDR3 is TGCGCCAGCAGCCAGACTAGCGGGAGCCAGACCCAGTACTTC. The chain uses TRBV4-1 and TRBJ2-5, with 12 bases that match TRBD2. The J segment lost 6 bases and the V segment lost 3 bases, leaving 2 bases of the junction unmatched. Looked up from germline, CDR1 is MGHRA and CDR2 is YSYEKL. The CDR3 covers 14 residues.